This T cell receptor (beta chain) originates from a study of early T cells in non-severe SARS-CoV-2 infection. This clonotype was recorded at least ten times. The library protocol tagged individual cDNA molecules with unique molecular identifiers. From the 5' RACE reads, TCRdb called clonotypes with MiXCR, one entry per CDR3 protein. The sample shows 70,000 or so distinct CDR3 sequences, about 13% of them seen only once. The CDR3 extends over 12 amino acids. CDR1 MDHEN and CDR2 SYDVKM come from the germline V gene. Trimming cost V 3 bases and J 5 bases, with 7 bases left between them. The V and J genes are TRBV28 and TRBJ2-5; D remains ambiguous. Sequenced input: whole blood. The TCR was taken from an adult who was a healthcare worker with PCR-confirmed SARS-CoV-2 infection or an uninfected control (not recorded which). The CDR3 spells CASSFMVETQYF. CDR3 coding DNA: TGTGCCAGCAGTTTCATGGTGGAGACCCAGTACTTC.